This TCR beta chain came from a study of T cells in Graves' hyperthyroidism and ophthalmopathy. Regarding the study as a whole: Blood held most thyroid clonotypes expanded above 0.001 frequency.

Remarks on this clonotype: Its specificity is not known.

Patients having uncontrolled infection, another autoimmune disease, pregnancy or lactation were not included. Every diagnosis used clinical symptoms, serum thyroxine and TRAb, thyroid ultrasound and orbital computed tomography. Amplified TCR beta CDR3 regions derived from RNA transcripts. A set of HTBI primers served as the primers for a first-round RT-PCR of the TCR CDR3. In TCRdb, the multiplex PCR reads were re-called with MiXCR into one record per CDR3 protein. The table shows some 510,000 distinct CDR3 sequences, with around 46% occurring only once. The length of the CDR3 is 12 residues. Germline CDR1 reads SQVTM; CDR2 reads ANQGSEA.

This clonotype was sampled from a woman aged 18 to 35 with Graves' hyperthyroidism. Sequenced: peripheral blood or thyroid tissue (not recorded which). This sequence joins TRBV29-1 and TRBJ2-5; D possibly corresponds to TRBD2 (5 bases). CDR3 loop: CGGGRKQETQYF. CDR3 sequence (DNA): TGCGGAGGAGGAAGGAAGCAAGAGACCCAGTACTTC.